This T cell receptor (beta chain) is drawn from a study of cytomegalovirus exposure and HLA in healthy donors. This CDR3 comprises 16 residues. Germline loops: CDR1 MNHNS, CDR2 SASEGT. J was trimmed by 4 bases and V by 4 bases; bases with no gene match: 12. The table came from immunoSEQ multiplex PCR; TCRdb's copy has only in-frame clones and leaves some out. The sample consists of about 180,000 clones, approximately 86% of them appearing once. The chain is built from TRBV6-1 and TRBJ1-2; 7 nucleotides agree with TRBD1. Sequencing was carried out using PBMCs. The source is a man younger than 35 in good health and CMV-seropositive. This CDR3 is CASSAPDKDRTYGYTF. The CDR3 DNA sequence: TGTGCCAGCAGTGCCCCGGATAAGGACAGGACCTATGGCTACACCTTC.